What follows are 20 T cell receptor beta chains derived from one specimen sequenced in a study of shared clonotypes between healthy human individuals. Only in-frame clones appear in the TCRdb table, and some are missing; sequencing was by immunoSEQ multiplex PCR. This sample yields around 1,100,000 clones, of which about 80% are seen a single time; almost 0.9% belongs to the top ten. What was sequenced was memory CD4+ T cells from PBMCs. This sample's subset: CD45RA-negative fraction. These receptors all stem from a man aged 18 to 35 in good health. Some clones in this sample may be carry-over from other donors' samples.

This clone was observed once. This chain uses TRBV7-3 with TRBJ2-7, with TRBD2 matching 12 bases. Germline V gene data show CDR1 as SGHTA and CDR2 as FQGTGA. Trimming cost V 3 bases and J 5 bases; bases outside gene matches: 5. This CDR3 contains 15 residues. CDR3 in amino acids: CASSFRLAGAHEQYF. The CDR3 region has the DNA TGTGCCAGCAGCTTCCGACTAGCGGGAGCCCACGAGCAGTACTTC.

Remarks on this clone: Other DNA sequences of this sample code for an identical CDR3. The chain recombines TRBV29-1 with TRBJ2-2; D unresolved. This CDR3 is 14 amino acids long. The V and J ends lost 4 bases and 0 bases respectively, with 9 bases between them. From germline, CDR1 is SQVTM and CDR2 ANQGSEA. The DNA of the CDR3 is TGCAGCGTTGGACGGACCTCGAACACCGGGGAGCTGTTTTTT. It is translated as CSVGRTSNTGELFF.

This rearrangement joins TRBV7-9 to TRBJ1-1; a weak D match, TRBD1 (6 bases). The V gene lost 5 bases and the J gene lost 3 bases, with 13 bases spanning the gap. Germline lookup yields CDR1 SEHNR and CDR2 FQNEAQ (reference sequence). The CDR3 sequence is 14 residues long. The CDR3 spells CASSTRQEDTEAFF. CDR3 sequence (DNA): TGTGCCAGCAGCACCAGACAGGAGGACACTGAAGCTTTCTTT.

The V call is TRBV5-4, the J call TRBJ2-2, with 7 bases that match TRBD1. Germline V gives CDR1 SGHNT, CDR2 YYREEE (reference sequence). This CDR3 is built from 14 residues. The trim removed 4 bases at V and 3 bases at J, leaving 3 bases unmatched. Here the CDR3 DNA reads TGTGCCAGCAGCAAGGGACAGTACACCGGGGAGCTGTTTTTT. It translates to CASSKGQYTGELFF.

The J gene is TRBJ2-7, the V gene TRBV18; the D gene is possibly TRBD2 (5 bases). The V end was cut by 2 bases, the J end by 2 bases, with 7 bases between. Looked up from germline, CDR1 is KGHSH and CDR2 is LQKENI. The CDR3 loop spans 13 amino acids. CDR3: CASSPRLPYEQYF. CDR3 coding DNA: TGTGCCAGCTCACCAAGACTACCCTACGAGCAGTACTTC.

This clone was counted a few times. The chain recombines TRBV7-9 with TRBJ1-2, with D perhaps matching TRBD1 (5 bases). V lost 4 bases to trimming and J lost 7 bases, with 10 bases between them. Germline V gene sequence: CDR1 SEHNR, CDR2 FQNEAQ (reference sequence). The length of the CDR3 is 12 residues. CDR3 nucleotides: TGTGCCAGCAGCTCAAGAGGGGTTGGCTACACCTTC. It encodes CASSSRGVGYTF.

The chain joins TRBV13 to TRBJ1-1, with D perhaps matching TRBD1 (5 bases). CDR1 and CDR2 from the germline V gene are PRHDT and FYEKMQ (reference sequence). This CDR3 has 13 residues. V was shortened by 3 bases and J by 11 bases, with 16 bases between the two germline ends. The CDR3 reads CASSFQGQGLAFF. CDR3 in DNA: TGTGCCAGCAGCTTTCAAGGTCAGGGCCTGGCTTTCTTT.

This chain joins TRBV5-6 and TRBJ2-3; D is uncertain. Germline V lookup: CDR1 SGHDT, CDR2 YYEEEE. Trimming left V 5 bases short and J 4 bases short, with 11 bases between. The CDR3 runs 13 residues. For the CDR3, the DNA is TGTGCCAGCAGAATGCAAGAGGCAGATACGCAGTATTTT. This sequence encodes CASRMQEADTQYF.

V is TRBV27 and J is TRBJ2-1, with 7 bases matching TRBD1. The junction had 9 bases not matched to a gene; V was cut back by 6 bases and J by 4 bases. Per the germline V gene, CDR1 is MNHEY and CDR2 is SMNVEV (reference sequence). The length of the CDR3 is 15 residues. The CDR3: CASRPGQSSYNEQFF. The CDR3 DNA is TGTGCCAGCAGACCGGGACAGTCGTCTTACAATGAGCAGTTCTTC.

This clone was counted only a few times. The rearrangement joins TRBV13 to TRBJ2-5, with D possibly TRBD1 on 5 matching bases. Germline CDR1 reads PRHDT; CDR2 reads FYEKMQ (reference sequence). V lost 2 bases to trimming and J lost 7 bases, with 11 bases between them. The CDR3 totals 13 residues. CDR3: CASSLQGEGTQYF. Here the CDR3 DNA reads TGTGCCAGCAGCTTACAGGGCGAAGGGACCCAGTACTTC.

As to this clone: The same CDR3 can be traced to other DNA sequences in this sample. This rearrangement joins TRBV30 to TRBJ1-5, with D tentatively TRBD1 (6 bases). CDR3 length: 13 amino acids. Germline V CDR1 and CDR2: GTSNPN, SVGIG (reference sequence). V lost 1 base, J lost 5 bases, and 9 bases lay in between. The CDR3 region is CAWSEQGDQPQHF. Here the CDR3 DNA reads TGTGCCTGGAGTGAACAGGGAGATCAGCCCCAGCATTTT.

The chain employs TRBV27 and TRBJ2-3, with a weak D call TRBD1 (6 bases). In germline, CDR1 is MNHEY, CDR2 SMNVEV (reference sequence). V dropped 6 bases and J dropped 11 bases, with 27 bases sitting between them. The CDR3 extends over 16 amino acids. CDR3 sequence reads: CASSQPGVALRGKQYF. The CDR3 coding sequence is TGTGCCAGCAGCCAGCCAGGGGTCGCACTAAGGGGAAAGCAGTATTTT.

The chain links TRBV2 to TRBJ2-7; D remains ambiguous. Trimming removed 5 bases from V and 2 bases from J, with 10 bases in between. Germline CDR1 SNHLY, CDR2 FYNNEI. CDR3 length: 13 amino acids. CDR3 protein: CASSQWRTYEQYF. CDR3 DNA: TGTGCCAGCAGTCAGTGGCGCACCTACGAGCAGTACTTC. Drawing the rest from reference TRBV2 and TRBJ2-7, the complete variable domain is EPEVTQTPSHQVTQMGQEVILRCVPISNHLYFYWYRQILGQKVEFLVSFYNNEISEKSEIFDDQFSVERPDGSNFTLKIRSTKLEDSAMYFCASSQWRTYEQYFGPGTRLTVT.

This clone was observed a few times. The gene calls are TRBV5-5 and TRBJ1-4; the D gene is possibly TRBD1 (5 bases). The CDR3 spans 15 residues. Germline V gene data show CDR1 as SGHKS and CDR2 as YYEKEE (reference sequence). V gave up 4 bases and J gave up 5 bases, with 15 bases separating them. CDR3 coding DNA: TGTGCCAGCAGCCCCCGAGGGGTGGAGAATGAAAAACTGTTTTTT. This gives the protein CASSPRGVENEKLFF.

The chain has TRBV7-8 and TRBJ1-5; TRBD1 aligns across 7 bases. The CDR3 has 15 amino acids. Germline CDR1 SGHVS, CDR2 FQNEAQ. Trimming at V came to 1 base and at J to 6 bases, leaving 6 bases not matched to a gene. Here the CDR3 reads CASSLVAGGSQPQHF. Here the CDR3 DNA reads TGTGCCAGCAGCTTAGTAGCAGGGGGTAGTCAGCCCCAGCATTTT. Looking up the rest from reference TRBV7-8 and TRBJ1-5 gives the full variable domain: GAGVSQSPRYKVAKRGQDVALRCDPISGHVSLFWYQQALGQGPEFLTYFQNEAQLDKSGLPSDRFFAERPEGSVSTLKIQRTQQEDSAVYLCASSLVAGGSQPQHFGDGTRLSIL.

The chain links TRBV5-1 to TRBJ2-2, with a weak D call TRBD1 (5 bases). Per the germline V gene, CDR1 is SGHRS and CDR2 is YFSETQ. Trimming removed 2 bases from V and 9 bases from J, with 14 bases in between. This CDR3 contains 14 residues. CDR3 DNA sequence: TGCGCCAGCAGCTTAGCTCCAGGGAACAGGGAGCTGTTTTTT. Protein: CASSLAPGNRELFF.

The V gene is TRBV4-2, the J gene TRBJ2-7, with D possibly TRBD2 on 5 matching bases. Per the germline V gene, CDR1 is LGHNA and CDR2 is YNFKEQ. The CDR3 extends over 15 amino acids. V was pared by 4 bases and J by 0 bases, with 13 bases between. CDR3 sequence reads: CASSRQRESSYEQYF. The CDR3 region has the DNA TGTGCCAGCAGCCGTCAGAGGGAGAGCTCCTACGAGCAGTACTTC.

In the case of this clone: A read error may be the cause here, since a much bigger clone is one base away. This chain uses TRBV30 with TRBJ2-3; possible D gene TRBD2, 5 bases. Germline V lookup: CDR1 GTSNPN, CDR2 SVGIG (reference sequence). This CDR3 has 14 amino acids. V shed 0 bases and J shed 4 bases, with 11 bases lying between them. The CDR3 nucleotides read TGTGCCTGGAGTGTAGGGCTTAGCGCAGATACGCAGTATTTT. This encodes CAWSVGLSADTQYF.

Only one count was recorded for this clone. The chain joins TRBV28 to TRBJ1-1; D perhaps matches TRBD1 (6 bases). The CDR3 runs to 14 residues. Trimming took off 7 bases at V and 4 bases at J, with 16 bases between the two ends. Per germline, CDR1 MDHEN and CDR2 SYDVKM. CDR3: CASTSVGGPTEAFF. DNA for the CDR3: TGTGCCAGCACCTCAGTTGGGGGCCCCACTGAAGCTTTCTTT.

The V gene is TRBV5-1, the J gene TRBJ2-5; 7 positions match TRBD1. The CDR3 extends over 15 amino acids. Germline CDR1 and CDR2: SGHRS and YFSETQ. The junction had 3 bases not matched to a gene; V was cut back by 0 bases and J by 1 base. CDR3 nucleotide sequence: TGCGCCAGCAGCTTGGTGGGACAGACCCAAGAGACCCAGTACTTC. Its translation: CASSLVGQTQETQYF.